The rows below give T cell receptor beta chains drawn from one sample of a study of blood T cell repertoires in COVID-19. TCRdb keeps only in-frame clones here, not all; method: immunoSEQ multiplex PCR. The data hold about 82,000 clones, with 80% observed a single time. Sequencing was done on a sample of peripheral blood. The receptor source for this set is a woman in her thirties or forties with active or convalescent COVID-19. The CDR3 runs from the conserved cysteine through the conserved F or W. Fields, in order: clone size, D gene, J gene, V gene, CDR3 protein, CDR3 DNA. D genes are given only for firm matches. Expanded clones are given a class, and other clones once, few, many or no size at all.

NA	NA	TRBJ1-1	TRBV18	CASSPPGGTNTEAFF	TGTGCCAGCTCACCACCGGGGGGGACGAACACTGAAGCTTTCTTT
few	NA	TRBJ1-6	TRBV3-1/TRBV3-2	CASSRPRWQGYNSPLHF	TGTGCCAGCAGCCGCCCGCGGTGGCAGGGTTATAATTCACCCCTCCACTTT
few	TRBD1	TRBJ1-3	TRBV19	CASRKDRADGNTIYF	TGTGCCAGTAGAAAGGACAGGGCCGACGGAAACACCATATATTTT
NA	TRBD2	TRBJ2-1	TRBV30	CAWSVLSGGYNEQFF	TGTGCCTGGAGTGTACTTAGCGGGGGCTACAATGAGCAGTTCTTC
NA	TRBD1	TRBJ2-7	TRBV7-9	CASSFVSGGEQYF	TGTGCCAGCAGCTTCGTGTCAGGGGGCGAGCAGTACTTC
few	NA	TRBJ1-2	TRBV5-4	CASSSMTGSDYGYTF	TGTGCCAGCAGCTCGATGACAGGCAGCGACTATGGCTACACCTTC
NA	NA	TRBJ2-2	TRBV7-3	CASREGWSTGELFF	TGTGCCAGCAGGGAGGGATGGAGCACCGGGGAGCTGTTTTTT
NA	TRBD2	TRBJ2-2	TRBV10-3	CATSGTTSGELFF	TGTGCCACCTCCGGGACTACGTCCGGGGAGCTGTTTTTT
NA	NA	TRBJ2-7	TRBV12-3/TRBV12-4	CASSLDTSPEQYF	TGTGCCAGCAGCCTCGACACGAGTCCCGAGCAGTACTTC
NA	NA	TRBJ1-3	TRBV7-6	CASSLALQVYSGNTIYF	TGTGCCAGCAGCTTAGCGCTACAGGTTTACTCTGGAAACACCATATATTTT
NA	NA	TRBJ2-4	TRBV29-1	CSASPDRVRGIQYF	TGCAGCGCGAGTCCTGACAGGGTGCGGGGCATTCAGTACTTC
few	NA	TRBJ2-2	TRBV11-2	CASSHLGGGGAGELFF	TGTGCCAGCAGCCATCTCGGGGGAGGCGGAGCCGGGGAGCTGTTTTTT
NA	NA	TRBJ2-7	TRBV18	CASSPPGHPYEQYF	TGTGCCAGCTCACCACCGGGACACCCCTACGAGCAGTACTTC
NA	TRBD1	TRBJ1-2	TRBV28	CASRRQGDYYGYTF	TGTGCCAGCAGGCGACAGGGAGATTACTATGGCTACACCTTC
few	TRBD1	TRBJ1-4	TRBV5-1	CASSATGFNNEKLFF	TGCGCCAGCAGCGCGACAGGGTTCAACAATGAAAAACTGTTTTTT
NA	NA	TRBJ2-5	TRBV9	CASSVRTGRETQYF	TGTGCCAGCAGCGTAAGAACAGGACGAGAGACCCAGTACTTC
NA	NA	TRBJ1-2	TRBV11-3	CASSFEGHRNRIYGYTF	TGTGCCAGCAGCTTCGAGGGACATCGGAATCGGATCTATGGCTACACCTTC
NA	TRBD1	TRBJ2-1	TRBV7-2	CASSFGQGVDEQFF	TGTGCCAGCAGCTTCGGACAGGGTGTGGATGAGCAGTTCTTC
once	TRBD1	TRBJ1-2	TRBV3-1/TRBV3-2	CASSHGQGGYTF	TGTGCCAGCAGCCATGGACAGGGAGGCTACACCTTC
NA	TRBD1	TRBJ1-5	TRBV19	CASSTGDRHQPQHF	TGTGCCAGTAGTACGGGGGACAGGCATCAGCCCCAGCATTTT
NA	NA	TRBJ2-7	TRBV5-4	CASSPRPSRTYEQYF	TGTGCCAGCAGCCCACGCCCTAGCCGTACCTACGAGCAGTACTTC
NA	NA	TRBJ2-3	TRBV11-3	CASSLTGPPDTQYF	TGTGCCAGCAGCCTAACAGGGCCCCCAGATACGCAGTATTTT
NA	TRBD2	TRBJ2-2	TRBV5-1	CASSWLAVFTGELFF	TGCGCCAGCAGCTGGCTAGCGGTTTTCACCGGGGAGCTGTTTTTT
NA	TRBD1	TRBJ2-3	TRBV5-6	CASSYYGDREGDTQYF	TGTGCCAGCAGCTATTACGGGGACAGGGAAGGAGATACGCAGTATTTT
NA	NA	TRBJ2-7	TRBV7-8	CASRLAGTRPPYEQYF	TGTGCCAGCAGACTAGCAGGGACTCGGCCACCCTACGAGCAGTACTTC
NA	TRBD2	TRBJ2-7	TRBV6-1	CASSEAGGMGQYF	TGTGCCAGCAGTGAAGCGGGGGGGATGGGGCAGTACTTC
NA	TRBD1	TRBJ1-4	TRBV7-9	CASSWGTAPTNEKLFF	TGTGCCAGCAGCTGGGGGACAGCACCAACTAATGAAAAACTGTTTTTT
NA	TRBD1	TRBJ1-5	TRBV28	CASSPGGSQPQHF	TGTGCCAGCAGTCCAGGGGGTTCTCAGCCCCAGCATTTT
NA	TRBD2	TRBJ2-1	TRBV19	CASTPGLAGAFPHNEQFF	TGTGCCAGTACCCCGGGACTAGCGGGAGCCTTTCCGCACAATGAGCAGTTCTTC
NA	NA	TRBJ2-7	TRBV7-8	CASSTSSGTVATYEQYF	TGTGCCAGCAGCACTAGCTCCGGGACAGTTGCCACCTACGAGCAGTACTTC
many	TRBD2	TRBJ2-2	TRBV24-1	CATSDLPTSGRFTGELFF	TGTGCCACCAGTGATTTGCCAACTAGCGGGAGGTTCACCGGGGAGCTGTTTTTT
NA	NA	TRBJ1-4	TRBV28	CASRTPTGTNEKLFF	TGTGCCAGCAGGACCCCGACGGGGACTAATGAAAAACTGTTTTTT
NA	NA	TRBJ2-7	TRBV2	CASWDTTYEQYF	TGTGCCAGCTGGGACACGACCTACGAGCAGTACTTC
NA	NA	TRBJ1-1	TRBV19	CASSPHGQNTEAFF	TGTGCCAGTAGTCCCCATGGACAGAACACTGAAGCTTTCTTT
NA	NA	TRBJ2-1	TRBV6-2/TRBV6-3	CASSYAAGKANEQFF	TGTGCCAGCAGTTACGCGGCGGGTAAGGCCAATGAGCAGTTCTTC
NA	TRBD1	TRBJ2-3	TRBV28	CASSLSRQGGADTQYF	TGTGCCAGCAGCCTATCCCGACAGGGGGGAGCAGATACGCAGTATTTT
NA	NA	TRBJ2-3	TRBV18	CASSPIQGPDTQYF	TGTGCCAGCTCACCGATACAGGGTCCAGATACGCAGTATTTT
NA	NA	TRBJ2-7	TRBV7-9	CASNLGGQVYEQYF	TGTGCCAGCAACTTAGGGGGACAAGTCTACGAGCAGTACTTC